This passage covers 31 T cell receptor beta chains from one sample sequenced in a study of blood T cell repertoires in COVID-19. Here immunoSEQ multiplex PCR was the method, and the copy in TCRdb shows in-frame clones only, minus some. The sample records tens of thousands of clones, 70% to 90% being singletons. Material for sequencing was peripheral blood. These receptors came from a man aged 65 to 85 with active or convalescent COVID-19.

The chain recombines TRBV5-1 with TRBJ2-5, with 8 bases aligning to TRBD2. The CDR3 has 15 residues. Germline lookup yields CDR1 SGHRS and CDR2 YFSETQ. Trimming removed 0 bases from V and 5 bases from J; junction bases left unmatched: 6. CDR3 protein: CASSLEGLAGETQYF. The CDR3 DNA is TGCGCCAGCAGCTTGGAAGGACTAGCTGGGGAGACCCAGTACTTC. The full variable domain, with the rest looked up from reference TRBV5-1 and TRBJ2-5, is KAGVTQTPRYLIKTRGQQVTLSCSPISGHRSVSWYQQTPGQGLQFLFEYFSETQRNKGNFPGRFSGRQFSNSRSEMNVSTLELGDSALYLCASSLEGLAGETQYFGPGTRLLVL.

The J gene is TRBJ2-7, the V gene TRBV11-2; TRBD1 agrees at 9 bases. In germline, CDR1 is SGHAT, CDR2 FQNNGV. The V gene end was trimmed by 3 bases and the J gene end by 2 bases; junction bases not matched to a gene: 8. This CDR3 region has 16 residues. In nucleotides, the CDR3 is TGTGCCAGCAGCTTGATTCTGACAGGGGGGACCTACGAGCAGTACTTC. Amino acids: CASSLILTGGTYEQYF.

The chain is built from TRBV30 and TRBJ1-4; a possible D gene is TRBD1 (5 bases). This CDR3 region has 13 residues. V was shortened by 3 bases and J by 6 bases, with 11 bases between the two germline ends. CDR1 is GTSNPN, CDR2 SVGIG, per germline (reference sequence). CDR3 nucleotide sequence: TGTGCCTGGAGCGCGTGGGGGGATGAAAAACTGTTTTTT. It encodes CAWSAWGDEKLFF.

The J gene is TRBJ1-2, the V gene TRBV6-6; 8 bases map to TRBD1. V lost 9 bases, J lost 0 bases, and 12 bases stayed unmatched. The CDR3 is 16 amino acids. Germline V gives CDR1 MNHNY, CDR2 SVGAGI (reference sequence). This CDR3 reads CASGLQGGPTNYGYTF. In DNA, the CDR3 is TGTGCCAGTGGGCTACAGGGGGGCCCCACTAACTATGGCTACACCTTC.

The CDR3 here is CASSLGGRGREETQYF. DNA for the CDR3: TGTGCCAGCAGCTTAGGAGGCAGGGGGCGAGAAGAGACCCAGTACTTC. The chain couples TRBV5-4 to TRBJ2-5; TRBD1 matches 8 bases. CDR1 SGHNT and CDR2 YYREEE come from the germline V gene (reference sequence). This CDR3 contains 16 residues. V was pared by 2 bases and J by 3 bases, with 9 bases of the junction left unmatched.

This clone came up a few times. The chain combines TRBV28 with TRBJ1-4, with D possibly being TRBD1 (6 bases). V was cut by 5 bases and J by 8 bases, with 18 bases left in between. CDR3 length: 15 amino acids. Germline assignment: CDR1 MDHEN and CDR2 SYDVKM. The chain's CDR3 is CASSTIEGEGEKLFF. CDR3 nucleotides: TGTGCCAGCAGTACGATTGAGGGGGAGGGAGAAAAACTGTTTTTT. Full variable domain (outside the CDR3, taken from reference TRBV28 and TRBJ1-4): DVKVTQSSRYLVKRTGEKVFLECVQDMDHENMFWYRQDPGLGLRLIYFSYDVKMKEKGDIPEGYSVSREKKERFSLILESASTNQTSMYLCASSTIEGEGEKLFFGSGTQLSVL.

This clone was found a few times. CDR3 nucleotide sequence: TGTGCCAGCTCGGGCCCAAACACCATATATTTT. This gives the protein CASSGPNTIYF. The chain couples TRBV18 to TRBJ1-3; the D is unclear. Trimming pared 6 bases from V and 6 bases from J, leaving 6 bases between. The germline V gene has CDR1 KGHSH and CDR2 LQKENI. The length of the CDR3 is 11 residues.

This clone was seen a single time. This sequence joins TRBV2 and TRBJ1-2; the D gene is possibly TRBD1 (6 bases). In germline, CDR1 is SNHLY, CDR2 FYNNEI. Trimming removed 5 bases from V and 8 bases from J, with 21 bases in between. There are 15 residues in the CDR3. Written as DNA, the CDR3 is TGTGCCAGCAGTAAGATCCGGGACAATCCCTCCGGCTACACCTTC. This gives the protein CASSKIRDNPSGYTF.

The rearrangement uses TRBV7-3 and TRBJ2-3; the D gene is possibly TRBD1 (6 bases). The length of the CDR3 is 17 residues. Germline-derived CDR1 and CDR2 are SGHTA and FQGTGA. Trimming removed 2 bases at V and 0 bases at J, with 15 bases between. CDR3 sequence: CASSLEPPGHSTDTQYF. In DNA form, the CDR3 reads TGTGCCAGCAGCTTAGAGCCTCCGGGACACAGCACAGATACGCAGTATTTT. The full variable domain, its missing parts supplied by reference TRBV7-3 and TRBJ2-3, is GAGVSQTPSNKVTEKGKYVELRCDPISGHTALYWYRQSLGQGPEFLIYFQGTGAADDSGLPNDRFFAVRPEGSVSTLKIQRTERGDSAVYLCASSLEPPGHSTDTQYFGPGTRLTVL.

The rearrangement links TRBV19 to TRBJ2-3; no clear D. The CDR3 length is 11 residues. V lost 3 bases, J lost 6 bases, and 4 bases lay in between. CDR1 LNHDA and CDR2 SQIVND come from the germline V gene (reference sequence). Here the CDR3 DNA reads TGTGCCAGTAGTATCAGGGATACGCAGTATTTT. Translated: CASSIRDTQYF.

The chain links TRBV18 to TRBJ1-1, with 9 bases lining up with TRBD1. Germline CDR1 reads KGHSH; CDR2 reads LQKENI. The CDR3 contains 16 residues. V lost 2 bases and J lost 6; bases outside the gene matches: 10. CDR3 DNA: TGTGCCAGCTCACCAGGGACAGGGAGGGTTTACGCTGAAGCTTTCTTT. This gives the protein CASSPGTGRVYAEAFF.

This rearrangement joins TRBV10-3 to TRBJ2-2; D ambiguous. In germline, CDR1 is ENHRY, CDR2 SYGVKD. This CDR3 contains 16 residues. V gave up 5 bases and J gave up 4 bases, with 17 bases separating them. CDR3 sequence (DNA): TGTGCCATCAGTACGTTTTCTGAGCGCGTCACCGGGGAGCTGTTTTTT. This translates into CAISTFSERVTGELFF.

The chain is built from TRBV5-4 and TRBJ2-7, with a possible D match to TRBD2 (5 bases). Trimming stripped 3 bases from V and 1 base from J, with 8 bases between. Germline CDR1 and CDR2: SGHNT and YYREEE (reference sequence). This CDR3 comprises 13 residues. This CDR3 is CASSSGNSYEQYF. In DNA, the CDR3 is TGTGCCAGCAGCTCCGGGAATTCCTACGAGCAGTACTTC.

In the case of this clone: Distinct nucleotide sequences in the sample also encode this CDR3. The chain carries TRBV30 and TRBJ2-2; 12 nucleotides align to TRBD2. J gave up 5 bases and V 2 bases, and 9 bases lay outside the gene matches. The CDR3 length is 17 residues. The germline CDR1 and CDR2 sequences are GTSNPN and SVGIG (reference sequence). DNA of the CDR3: TGTGCCTGGAGTTTTCGGAGGACTAGCGGGGCTACCGGGGAGCTGTTTTTT. Translating it yields CAWSFRRTSGATGELFF.

This chain links TRBV12-3 or TRBV12-4 with TRBJ1-2; tentative D call: TRBD1 (5 bases). Trimming removed 5 bases at V and 7 bases at J, with 14 bases between. The CDR3 is made up of 13 amino acids. CDR3 nucleotides: TGTGCCAGCAGTACCAGACAGAGCTCTGGCTACACCTTC. It translates to CASSTRQSSGYTF.

V and J are TRBV7-9 and TRBJ1-1; the D gene is possibly TRBD1 (6 bases). This CDR3 is 14 amino acids long. Germline lookup yields CDR1 SEHNR and CDR2 FQNEAQ (reference sequence). V lost 5 bases and J lost 1, with 11 bases in between. The chain's CDR3 is CASSPQTGNTEAFF. Here the CDR3 DNA reads TGTGCCAGCAGCCCACAGACAGGGAACACTGAAGCTTTCTTT.

This chain joins TRBV9 and TRBJ2-7; D might be TRBD2 (7 bases). V was shortened by 0 bases and J by 4 bases, with 14 bases between the two germline ends. CDR3 size: 15 residues. In germline, CDR1 is SGDLS, CDR2 YYNGEE. The CDR3 sequence is CASSVDGGASYEQYF. The CDR3 DNA follows: TGTGCCAGCAGCGTAGATGGGGGGGCCAGTTACGAGCAGTACTTC. The full variable domain, in which reference TRBV9 and TRBJ2-7 provide the parts outside the CDR3, is DSGVTQTPKHLITATGQRVTLRCSPRSGDLSVYWYQQSLDQGLQFLIQYYNGEERAKGNILERFSAQQFPDLHSELNLSSLELGDSALYFCASSVDGGASYEQYFGPGTRLTVT.

The chain employs TRBV20-1 and TRBJ2-2, with 14 positions matching TRBD2. Trimming removed 3 bases from V and 4 bases from J; junction bases left unmatched: 7. This CDR3 comprises 17 residues. From germline, CDR1 is DFQATT and CDR2 SNEGSKA (reference sequence). The CDR3 DNA is TGCAGTGCTAGTGAGACTAGCGGGGGGGCGAGCACCGGGGAGCTGTTTTTT. Protein: CSASETSGGASTGELFF.

The chain combines TRBV19 with TRBJ1-6; D gene uncertain. V was trimmed by 1 base and J by 0 bases, leaving 7 bases between them. The CDR3 is made up of 16 amino acids. Germline V CDR1 and CDR2: LNHDA, SQIVND (reference sequence). For the CDR3, the DNA is TGTGCCAGTAGTATAGGGGCGAACTCCTATAATTCACCCCTCCACTTT. Protein sequence: CASSIGANSYNSPLHF.

The chain employs TRBV6-5 and TRBJ2-5; D possibly corresponds to TRBD2 (7 bases). CDR3 size: 14 residues. Germline V gene lookup returns CDR1 MNHEY and CDR2 SVGAGI. V dropped 5 bases and J dropped 2 bases, with 12 bases sitting between them. The DNA for the CDR3 is TGTGCCAGCAGTAGAGGGGGGGGGCAAGAGACCCAGTACTTC. Encoded protein: CASSRGGGQETQYF.

The chain has TRBV7-9 and TRBJ1-5; perhaps TRBD1 as D (5 bases). Germline V CDR1 and CDR2: SEHNR, FQNEAQ (reference sequence). The CDR3 contains 13 residues. Trimming removed 0 bases at V and 7 bases at J, with 7 bases between. The CDR3 region is CASSLAGGQPQHF. The CDR3 DNA is TGTGCCAGCAGCTTAGCGGGGGGGCAGCCCCAGCATTTT.

The chain couples TRBV19 to TRBJ2-1; TRBD2 matches at 9 bases. The CDR3 is 15 amino acids. V lost 3 bases, J lost 8 bases, and 8 bases stayed unmatched. Looked up from germline, CDR1 is LNHDA and CDR2 is SQIVND (reference sequence). CDR3 sequence reads: CASSIMAGGPYEQFF. CDR3 nucleotide sequence: TGTGCCAGTAGTATCATGGCGGGGGGGCCCTATGAGCAGTTCTTC.

V and J are TRBV5-6 and TRBJ1-5; 7 bases map to TRBD1. The CDR3 is made up of 17 amino acids. Losses at the gene ends were 3 bases for V and 5 bases for J; bases not matched to a gene: 14. CDR1 is SGHDT, CDR2 YYEEEE, per germline. In DNA form, the CDR3 reads TGTGCCAGCAGCTCGGGCTCTTTGGGGACAGCGCATCAGCCCCAGCATTTT. Translation: CASSSGSLGTAHQPQHF.

This chain links TRBV9 with TRBJ1-1, with D tentatively TRBD1 (5 bases). From germline, CDR1 is SGDLS and CDR2 YYNGEE. The CDR3 has 15 residues. Trimming stripped 4 bases from V and 3 bases from J, with 16 bases between. The CDR3 spells CASSPNQGRYTEAFF. The CDR3 region has the DNA TGTGCCAGCAGCCCGAATCAGGGTCGGTACACTGAAGCTTTCTTT.

The chain carries TRBV25-1 and TRBJ2-5; 9 nucleotides match TRBD1. This CDR3 has 15 amino acids. V lost 4 bases and J lost 2; bases outside the gene matches: 5. From germline, CDR1 is MGHDK and CDR2 SYGVNS. DNA for the CDR3: TGTGCCAGCAGTGGCGGGACAGGGCCTCAAGAGACCCAGTACTTC. Its protein product is CASSGGTGPQETQYF. The full variable domain, in which reference TRBV25-1 and TRBJ2-5 provide the parts outside the CDR3, is EADIYQTPRYLVIGTGKKITLECSQTMGHDKMYWYQQDPGMELHLIHYSYGVNSTEKGDLSSESTVSRIRTEHFPLTLESARPSHTSQYLCASSGGTGPQETQYFGPGTRLLVL.

The CDR3 protein is CASSLPRQANTGELFF. CDR3 DNA sequence: TGTGCCAGCAGCTTGCCGCGCCAGGCGAACACCGGGGAGCTGTTTTTT. The chain carries TRBV5-4 and TRBJ2-2; D gene uncertain. The CDR3 is 16 residues long. Trimming shortened V by 1 base and J by 0 bases, and 10 bases separated the two germline ends. CDR1 is SGHNT and CDR2 is YYREEE in the germline V gene (reference sequence).

The chain is built from TRBV7-2 and TRBJ2-3; D is unclear. CDR1 is SGHTA, CDR2 FQGNSA, per germline. Trimming cost V 1 base and J 2 bases, with 16 bases left between them. The CDR3 has 17 residues. The chain's CDR3 is CASSLGRSPTFTDTQYF. CDR3 nucleotide sequence: TGTGCCAGCAGCTTAGGCCGTAGCCCCACTTTCACAGATACGCAGTATTTT.

This chain uses TRBV3-1 (or the pseudogene TRBV3-2) with TRBJ1-5, with TRBD1 as a possible D gene (6 bases). The CDR3 extends over 15 amino acids. CDR1 and CDR2 from the germline V gene are LGHDT and YNNKEL (reference sequence). V gave up 4 bases and J gave up 2 bases, with 12 bases separating them. The DNA of the CDR3 is TGTGCCAGCAGCCGCTCAGGGGCAGGCAATCAGCCCCAGCATTTT. Encoded protein: CASSRSGAGNQPQHF.

This CDR3 reads CASSQVSVGQGVGNTIYF. CDR3 DNA sequence: TGTGCCAGCAGCCAAGTGAGCGTCGGACAGGGGGTAGGAAACACCATATATTTT. This chain joins TRBV4-2 and TRBJ1-3; the match to TRBD1 covers 10 bases. The CDR3 has 18 residues. The J segment lost 4 bases and the V segment lost 1 base, leaving 10 bases of the junction unmatched. The V gene's germline CDR1 is LGHNA and CDR2 YNFKEQ.

This clone was seen a single time. The chain recombines TRBV30 with TRBJ2-1; TRBD2 agrees at 13 bases. The junction had 16 bases not matched to a gene; V was cut back by 4 bases and J by 4 bases. Germline-derived CDR1 and CDR2 are GTSNPN and SVGIG (reference sequence). The CDR3 loop spans 19 amino acids. In nucleotides, the CDR3 is TGTGCCTGGAAAGGTCCGACTAGCGGGGGGCGAGTCATGTACAATGAGCAGTTCTTC. Residues: CAWKGPTSGGRVMYNEQFF.

The chain has TRBV12-3 or TRBV12-4 and TRBJ1-6; D might be TRBD1 (5 bases). This CDR3 comprises 13 residues. Trimming cost V 5 bases and J 13 bases, with 15 bases left between them. In DNA form, the CDR3 reads TGTGCCAGCAGTGGGCAGGGAATTTCTCCCCTCCACTTT. It yields the protein CASSGQGISPLHF.